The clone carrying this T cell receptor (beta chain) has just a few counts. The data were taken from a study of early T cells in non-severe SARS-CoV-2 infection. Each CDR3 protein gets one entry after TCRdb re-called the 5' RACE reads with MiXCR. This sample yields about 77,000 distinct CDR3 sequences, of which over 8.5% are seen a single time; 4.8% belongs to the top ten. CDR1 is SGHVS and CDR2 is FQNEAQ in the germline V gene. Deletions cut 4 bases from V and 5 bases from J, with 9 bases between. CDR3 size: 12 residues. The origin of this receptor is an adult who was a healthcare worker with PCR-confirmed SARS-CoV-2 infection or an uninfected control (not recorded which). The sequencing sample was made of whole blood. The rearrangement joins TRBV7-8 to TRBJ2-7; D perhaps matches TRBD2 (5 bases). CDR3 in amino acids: CASSSGGHEQYF. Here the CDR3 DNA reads TGTGCCAGCAGCTCTGGAGGCCACGAGCAGTACTTC.